One and the same sample provided the 13 T cell receptor beta chains below, sequenced in a study of blood T cell repertoires in COVID-19. Method: immunoSEQ multiplex PCR; TCRdb's copy keeps in-frame clones and lacks some. The data show about 270,000 clones, around 89% seen once. The sequencing sample was made of PBMCs or T cells enriched from blood (not recorded which). These receptors were obtained from a woman aged 25 to 39 with acute COVID-19.

This chain links TRBV28 with TRBJ2-7; no clear D. The CDR3 is 12 residues long. Trimming stripped 5 bases from V and 3 bases from J, with 8 bases between. Germline V gene sequence: CDR1 MDHEN, CDR2 SYDVKM. The CDR3 DNA is TGTGCCAGCAGTCCCTTTCTCTACGAGCAGTACTTC. Protein sequence: CASSPFLYEQYF.

About this clone itself: In the same sample, other DNA sequences code for this CDR3. The rearrangement joins TRBV5-4 to TRBJ1-5; D gene uncertain. The germline V gene encodes CDR1 SGHNT and CDR2 YYREEE (reference sequence). The CDR3 extends over 13 amino acids. The germline V and J ends were trimmed by 0 bases and 7 bases, with 8 bases remaining between them. As DNA, the CDR3 is TGTGCCAGCAGCTTGGGGGGAGGACAGCCCCAGCATTTT. Amino acid sequence: CASSLGGGQPQHF.

The rearrangement joins TRBV15 to TRBJ2-1; 9 bases match TRBD1. V was pared by 4 bases and J by 0 bases, with 4 bases of the junction left unmatched. CDR3 size: 16 residues. Per germline, CDR1 LNHNV and CDR2 YYDKDF (reference sequence). CDR3 sequence: CATSTGTGSSYNEQFF. The CDR3 DNA is TGTGCCACCAGCACCGGGACAGGGAGCTCCTACAATGAGCAGTTCTTC.

The chain joins TRBV9 to TRBJ2-7; TRBD1 aligns across 10 bases. Germline trimming cut 2 bases from V and 5 bases from J; bases unmatched to any gene: 4. In germline, CDR1 is SGDLS, CDR2 YYNGEE. This CDR3 region has 14 residues. As DNA, the CDR3 is TGTGCCAGCAGCGTGGGACAGGGGACCAACGAGCAGTACTTC. It is translated as CASSVGQGTNEQYF.

The chain links TRBV10-1 to TRBJ2-2; tentative D call: TRBD2 (6 bases). V gave up 0 bases and J gave up 0 bases, with 14 bases separating them. The germline gives CDR1 WNHNN, CDR2 SYGVQD (reference sequence). This CDR3 has 18 amino acids. This chain's CDR3 is CASSESLPTRTNTGELFF. The CDR3 DNA is TGCGCCAGCAGTGAGTCCCTCCCGACTAGGACGAACACCGGGGAGCTGTTTTTT.

The chain is built from TRBV19 and TRBJ1-5; 9 nucleotides align to TRBD1. The CDR3 contains 15 residues. V was pared by 7 bases and J by 0 bases, with 4 bases of the junction left unmatched. The germline gives CDR1 LNHDA, CDR2 SQIVND (reference sequence). CDR3 protein: CASIKDRGSNQPQHF. CDR3 in DNA: TGTGCCAGTATTAAGGACAGGGGTAGCAATCAGCCCCAGCATTTT.

CDR3 sequence: CASSDGTRSTGELFF. CDR3 bases: TGTGCCAGCAGTGATGGTACCAGGTCCACCGGGGAGCTGTTTTTT. The chain has TRBV25-1 and TRBJ2-2; D remains ambiguous. CDR1 and CDR2 from the germline V gene are MGHDK and SYGVNS. The CDR3 is 15 amino acids. V lost 3 bases, J lost 4 bases, and 12 bases lay in between.

The chain carries TRBV2 and TRBJ1-4; 9 nucleotides line up with TRBD1. Germline V CDR1 and CDR2: SNHLY, FYNNEI. This CDR3 contains 14 residues. Trimming removed 6 bases from V and 8 bases from J; junction bases left unmatched: 7. In nucleotides, the CDR3 is TGTGCCAGCAGAGGGGACAGGGATAACGAAAAACTGTTTTTT. It encodes CASRGDRDNEKLFF. Full variable domain (outside the CDR3, taken from reference TRBV2 and TRBJ1-4): EPEVTQTPSHQVTQMGQEVILRCVPISNHLYFYWYRQILGQKVEFLVSFYNNEISEKSEIFDDQFSVERPDGSNFTLKIRSTKLEDSAMYFCASRGDRDNEKLFFGSGTQLSVL.

CDR3 sequence (DNA): TGCAGCGTTGATTTAGCGGGACCTACGGCCGAGCAGTACTTC. As protein: CSVDLAGPTAEQYF. This chain joins TRBV29-1 and TRBJ2-7; 8 nucleotides line up with TRBD2. CDR1 is SQVTM and CDR2 is ANQGSEA in the germline V gene. V was clipped by 3 bases and J by 6 bases; unmatched bases: 10. CDR3 length: 14 amino acids.

The chain combines TRBV12-5 with TRBJ2-4; D is perhaps TRBD1 (6 bases). The germline V gene encodes CDR1 LGHNT and CDR2 FRNRAP. Trimming removed 2 bases from V and 4 bases from J, with 15 bases in between. The CDR3 contains 16 residues. CDR3 coding DNA: TGTGCTAGTGGTTTGAAGTCTGGGACACAGAAAAACATTCAGTACTTC. Translation: CASGLKSGTQKNIQYF.

The CDR3 reads CASSQRTGGQTGELFF. The DNA for the CDR3 is TGTGCCAGCAGCCAAAGGACAGGGGGACAGACCGGGGAGCTGTTTTTT. The chain uses TRBV14 and TRBJ2-2, with 10 bases that match TRBD1. The CDR3 consists of 16 residues. V was pared by 2 bases and J by 5 bases, with 5 bases of the junction left unmatched. Germline lookup yields CDR1 SGHDN and CDR2 FVKESK. Filled out from reference TRBV14 and TRBJ2-2, the complete variable domain reads EAGVTQFPSHSVIEKGQTVTLRCDPISGHDNLYWYRRVMGKEIKFLLHFVKESKQDESGMPNNRFLAERTGGTYSTLKVQPAELEDSGVYFCASSQRTGGQTGELFFGEGSRLTVL.

The genes are TRBV10-3 and TRBJ1-1; 7 nucleotides align to TRBD1. V lost 10 bases and J lost 1; bases outside the gene matches: 6. The CDR3 covers 13 residues. Germline V gives CDR1 ENHRY, CDR2 SYGVKD. CDR3 sequence: CASGDRENTEAFF. The CDR3, as DNA: TGTGCCAGCGGGGACAGAGAGAACACTGAAGCTTTCTTT.

This rearrangement joins TRBV7-2 to TRBJ2-2, with 15 positions matching TRBD2. This CDR3 has 19 amino acids. The V gene's germline CDR1 is SGHTA and CDR2 FQGNSA. V dropped 5 bases and J dropped 5; count of bases not matched to a gene: 12. CDR3 protein: CASSHPTGLAGGGTGELFF. In DNA, the CDR3 is TGTGCCAGCAGCCACCCCACGGGACTAGCGGGAGGAGGGACCGGGGAGCTGTTTTTT.